Below are 15 T cell receptor beta chains sequenced from a single sample in a study of T-cell memory formation after mild COVID-19. TCRdb processed the 5' RACE reads anew with MiXCR; each CDR3 protein has one entry. Altogether 310,000 or so distinct CDR3 sequences are present, roughly 15% being singletons, with the ten largest covering roughly 23%. The sample taken for sequencing was PBMCs or a T cell subset sorted from them (not recorded which). These receptors came from a man younger than 35 who had mild COVID-19 (a few samples of this study predate the infection). Cell type and time point are not known.

The sample holds a few counts of this clonotype. The V and J genes are TRBV5-6 and TRBJ1-5; 8 bases align to TRBD1. V dropped 2 bases and J dropped 2; count of bases not matched to a gene: 6. CDR3 length equals 16 residues. The germline gives CDR1 SGHDT, CDR2 YYEEEE. The CDR3 region has the DNA TGTGCCAGCAGCTTCCGACAGGGGATCGGCAATCAGCCCCAGCATTTT. It yields the protein CASSFRQGIGNQPQHF.

This clonotype was counted between two and nine times. V gene TRBV6-2 or TRBV6-3 combines with J gene TRBJ2-1; 8 bases are shared with TRBD2. The CDR3 is made up of 14 amino acids. With 0 bases clipped from V and 9 bases from J, the junction kept 4 bases outside the gene matches. CDR1 and CDR2 from the germline V gene are MNHEY and SVGEGT. CDR3 in DNA: TGTGCCAGCAGTTACTCGGGACTAGTCACTGAGCAGTTCTTC. Protein sequence: CASSYSGLVTEQFF.

This clonotype was recorded many times. V gene TRBV5-1 combines with J gene TRBJ2-1; D perhaps matches TRBD1 (5 bases). V lost 3 bases and J lost 7, with 11 bases in between. Germline V lookup: CDR1 SGHRS, CDR2 YFSETQ. The CDR3 sequence is 13 residues long. CDR3 sequence: CASSYNQGNEQFF. CDR3 coding DNA: TGCGCCAGCAGCTATAACCAGGGAAATGAGCAGTTCTTC.

The chain is built from TRBV9 and TRBJ2-4; unclear D gene. CDR1 and CDR2 from the germline V gene are SGDLS and YYNGEE. V lost 0 bases and J lost 3, with 16 bases in between. The CDR3 spans 17 residues. Here the CDR3 reads CASSVGGGGRYKNIQYF. The CDR3 nucleotides read TGTGCCAGCAGCGTAGGTGGTGGCGGACGATACAAAAACATTCAGTACTTC.

The chain carries TRBV5-1 and TRBJ2-3, with TRBD2 matching 9 bases. J lost 0 bases, V lost 4 bases, and 12 bases had no gene match. CDR3 length: 18 amino acids. The germline CDR1 and CDR2 sequences are SGHRS and YFSETQ. CDR3 amino acids: CASSRWALAGSSTDTQYF. CDR3 DNA: TGCGCCAGCAGCCGTTGGGCCCTAGCGGGGTCCAGCACAGATACGCAGTATTTT.

This clonotype was observed many times. The chain employs TRBV7-8 and TRBJ2-3; 10 nucleotides match TRBD2. Trimming at V came to 4 bases and at J to 2 bases, leaving 6 bases not matched to a gene. The CDR3 covers 16 residues. The germline gives CDR1 SGHVS, CDR2 FQNEAQ. In DNA, the CDR3 is TGTGCCAGCAGCTCGAGCGGGGGGGGTTCCACAGATACGCAGTATTTT. This sequence encodes CASSSSGGGSTDTQYF.

CDR3 region: CASSLVSQNYGYTF. The CDR3 nucleotides read TGTGCCAGCAGCTTAGTCAGCCAGAACTATGGCTACACCTTC. This chain links TRBV7-2 with TRBJ1-2; no reliable D call. The CDR3 loop spans 14 amino acids. CDR1 is SGHTA and CDR2 is FQGNSA in the germline V gene. V was trimmed by 1 base and J by 2 bases, leaving 8 bases between them.

Note on this clonotype: The germline gene is not matched at one end of the junction; a read error may be the cause. V usage is TRBV28 and J usage is TRBJ1-4; perhaps TRBD1 as D (6 bases). Germline V gene sequence: CDR1 MDHEN, CDR2 SYDVKM. This CDR3 comprises 18 residues. CDR3 in DNA: TGTTCCAGCAGAACTAGGGGACACCTCCGGCGAGATGGTGAAAAACTGTTTTTT. Residues: CSSRTRGHLRRDGEKLFF.

The chain joins TRBV20-1 to TRBJ1-1; D remains ambiguous. The germline V gene encodes CDR1 DFQATT and CDR2 SNEGSKA (reference sequence). V lost 6 bases to trimming and J lost 1 base, with 6 bases between them. The CDR3 totals 11 residues. The CDR3 sequence is CSARRNTEAFF. In nucleotides, the CDR3 is TGCAGTGCCCGTCGGAACACTGAAGCTTTCTTT.

This clonotype appeared a few times. This CDR3 reads CASTRMPNTEAFF. DNA of the CDR3: TGTGCCAGCACAAGGATGCCGAACACTGAAGCTTTCTTT. The rearrangement links TRBV2 to TRBJ1-1; D unresolved. Germline CDR1 reads SNHLY; CDR2 reads FYNNEI. The CDR3 totals 13 residues. The V gene lost 7 bases and the J gene lost 1 base, with 10 bases spanning the gap.

This chain connects TRBV6-2 or TRBV6-3 to TRBJ1-2; TRBD1 is a possible D gene (5 bases). The V end was cut by 4 bases, the J end by 8 bases, with 17 bases between. This CDR3 is built from 14 residues. Germline V gives CDR1 MNHEY, CDR2 SVGEGT. The CDR3 here is CASSFYGASAGYTF. The CDR3 DNA reads as TGTGCCAGCAGTTTCTACGGGGCTAGTGCGGGCTACACCTTC.

The genes are TRBV9 and TRBJ1-1, with TRBD1 as a possible D gene (5 bases). This CDR3 comprises 15 residues. The germline V and J ends were trimmed by 0 bases and 0 bases, with 9 bases remaining between them. CDR1 SGDLS and CDR2 YYNGEE come from the germline V gene. The CDR3 nucleotides read TGTGCCAGCAGCGTAGGGGGACCTCTGAACACTGAAGCTTTCTTT. Translating it yields CASSVGGPLNTEAFF.

The J gene is TRBJ2-5, the V gene TRBV5-1, with 7 positions matching TRBD1. After removal of 4 bases from V and 5 bases from J, the junction contained 8 bases not matched to a gene. The CDR3 is 14 amino acids. Germline CDR1 and CDR2: SGHRS and YFSETQ. This CDR3 reads CASSRTGERETQYF. Here the CDR3 DNA reads TGCGCCAGCAGCCGAACAGGGGAACGGGAGACCCAGTACTTC.

V and J are TRBV6-2 or TRBV6-3 and TRBJ1-6; D gene uncertain. Trimming stripped 6 bases from V and 10 bases from J, with 16 bases between. The CDR3 totals 14 residues. CDR1 and CDR2 (germline): MNHEY, SVGEGT. Here the CDR3 DNA reads TGTGCCAGCAGCCCACGGGGAAGAGGCTCACCCCTCCACTTT. It encodes CASSPRGRGSPLHF.

V usage is TRBV7-2 and J usage is TRBJ2-5; TRBD2 aligns across 9 bases. J was trimmed by 5 bases and V by 3 bases; bases with no gene match: 10. Germline V lookup: CDR1 SGHTA, CDR2 FQGNSA. This CDR3 is built from 16 residues. DNA of the CDR3: TGTGCCAGCAGCTTCGGAGAGTTAGCGGGGGTGGAGACCCAGTACTTC. This gives the protein CASSFGELAGVETQYF.